One sample yielded the 11 T cell receptor beta chains listed below, sequenced in a study of cytomegalovirus exposure and HLA in healthy donors. Vbeta (60) and Jbeta (13) primers were used in the PCR. The protocol was immunoSEQ multiplex PCR, while the TCRdb copy is restricted to in-frame clones and leaves out a portion. This sample has 150,000 to 170,000 clones, with less than 80% found just once. Material for sequencing was PBMCs. Receptors originate from a man younger than 45 in good health and CMV-seronegative.

The V and J genes are TRBV19 and TRBJ1-5, with TRBD1 matching over 10 bases. With V trimmed by 10 bases and J by 3 bases, 9 bases remained unmatched. Germline V lookup: CDR1 LNHDA, CDR2 SQIVND (reference sequence). The length of the CDR3 is 15 residues. The CDR3 bases are TGTGCCACCACCCCGGGACAGGGGTACAATCAGCCCCAGCATTTT. As protein: CATTPGQGYNQPQHF.

The chain carries TRBV28 and TRBJ2-1; a weak D match, TRBD1 (6 bases). CDR1 is MDHEN and CDR2 is SYDVKM in the germline V gene. Between the trimmed V and J ends, which lost 6 bases and 6 bases, there was a span of 12 bases. CDR3 length: 13 amino acids. The CDR3 reads CASSRQAFNEQFF. CDR3 sequence (DNA): TGTGCCAGCAGCCGACAGGCCTTCAATGAGCAGTTCTTC. The full variable domain, its missing parts supplied by reference TRBV28 and TRBJ2-1, is DVKVTQSSRYLVKRTGEKVFLECVQDMDHENMFWYRQDPGLGLRLIYFSYDVKMKEKGDIPEGYSVSREKKERFSLILESASTNQTSMYLCASSRQAFNEQFFGPGTRLTVL.

The V gene is TRBV30, the J gene TRBJ2-7, with TRBD1 matching over 9 bases. The CDR3 spans 15 residues. Germline lookup yields CDR1 GTSNPN and CDR2 SVGIG (reference sequence). V lost 2 bases and J lost 6; bases outside the gene matches: 11. CDR3 sequence reads: CAWSKTGTGRREQYF. CDR3 sequence (DNA): TGTGCCTGGAGTAAGACCGGGACAGGGAGGCGCGAGCAGTACTTC.

This clone has only one observation. The chain couples TRBV6-1 to TRBJ2-3; D remains unclear. Germline assignment: CDR1 MNHNS and CDR2 SASEGT. The ends were cut back, 5 bases at V and 2 bases at J, with 14 bases in the middle. The CDR3 loop spans 15 amino acids. DNA of the CDR3: TGTGCCAGCAGTCTCTCCCCTAGTGCCACAGATACGCAGTATTTT. Translation: CASSLSPSATDTQYF.

This clone was found once. The gene calls are TRBV5-5 and TRBJ2-2, with TRBD2 identical over 10 bases. V dropped 3 bases and J dropped 5; count of bases not matched to a gene: 7. The CDR3 totals 16 residues. Germline CDR1 and CDR2: SGHKS and YYEKEE (reference sequence). The CDR3: CASSSGLALFTGELFF. The CDR3 DNA reads TGTGCCAGCAGCTCGGGACTAGCGTTGTTTACCGGGGAGCTGTTTTTT.

This clone was observed a single time. CDR3 protein: CASSPNTGELFF. CDR3 in DNA: TGTGCCAGCAGCCCAAACACCGGGGAGCTGTTTTTT. The chain is built from TRBV7-9 and TRBJ2-2; the D is unclear. The CDR3 is 12 amino acids. The V and J ends lost 5 bases and 2 bases respectively, with 3 bases between them. Germline V CDR1 and CDR2: SEHNR, FQNEAQ (reference sequence).

In DNA, the CDR3 is TGTGCCAGCAGCTTATGGGGCAGGGGGCACACTGGAAACACCATATATTTT. This codes for CASSLWGRGHTGNTIYF. The chain uses TRBV11-2 and TRBJ1-3; 8 bases align to TRBD1. The V gene's germline CDR1 is SGHAT and CDR2 FQNNGV. V was pared by 2 bases and J by 2 bases, with 8 bases of the junction left unmatched. This CDR3 comprises 17 residues.

The chain has TRBV7-9 and TRBJ1-3, with 8 bases aligning to TRBD1. The CDR3 spans 17 residues. Unmatched junction bases numbered 11, after V lost 3 bases and J lost 4 bases. The germline gives CDR1 SEHNR, CDR2 FQNEAQ (reference sequence). The CDR3 protein is CASSLAEAGGLGNTIYF. CDR3 coding DNA: TGTGCCAGCAGCTTGGCCGAGGCAGGGGGCTTGGGAAACACCATATATTTT.

The chain uses TRBV4-2 and TRBJ2-3, with 7 bases lining up with TRBD2. Germline values: CDR1 LGHNA, CDR2 YNFKEQ. V gave up 0 bases and J gave up 3 bases; unmatched junction bases: 3. CDR3 size: 15 residues. The CDR3 is CASSQDLAETDTQYF. CDR3 DNA sequence: TGTGCCAGCAGCCAAGATCTAGCGGAGACAGATACGCAGTATTTT.

V gene TRBV7-9 combines with J gene TRBJ2-5, with 11 bases lining up with TRBD2. The CDR3 sequence is 16 residues long. Germline values: CDR1 SEHNR, CDR2 FQNEAQ (reference sequence). Unmatched junction bases numbered 8, after V lost 3 bases and J lost 5 bases. The CDR3 DNA reads as TGTGCCAGCAGCTTGTTGGTAGCGGGGGGGCCGGAGACCCAGTACTTC. Translated, it gives CASSLLVAGGPETQYF.

V gene TRBV19 combines with J gene TRBJ1-1, with unresolved D. This CDR3 comprises 11 residues. Germline CDR1 reads LNHDA; CDR2 reads SQIVND (reference sequence). V was pared by 10 bases and J by 5 bases, with 11 bases between. This chain's CDR3 is CATKDETEAFF. In DNA form, the CDR3 reads TGTGCCACTAAAGATGAGACTGAAGCTTTCTTT. Together with reference TRBV19 and TRBJ1-1, the CDR3 gives the full variable domain: DGGITQSPKYLFRKEGQNVTLSCEQNLNHDAMYWYRQDPGQGLRLIYYSQIVNDFQKGDIAEGYSVSREKKESFPLTVTSAQKNPTAFYLCATKDETEAFFGQGTRLTVV.